This T cell receptor beta chain appears in the sequencing data of a study of blood T cell repertoires in COVID-19. This CDR3 comprises 15 residues. Trimming removed 0 bases from V and 5 bases from J, with 13 bases in between. From germline, CDR1 is LNHNV and CDR2 YYDKDF (reference sequence). Assay: immunoSEQ multiplex PCR; the TCRdb copy retains only in-frame clones and omits some. The sample records 250,000 or so clones, over 80% being singletons. Sequenced sample: peripheral blood. This TCR derives from a middle-aged woman who had recovered from COVID-19. The genes are TRBV15 and TRBJ1-1, with a tentative D call TRBD1 (5 bases). For the CDR3, the DNA is TGTGCCACCAGCAGAGAAAGTAACAGGAATACTGAAGCTTTCTTT. It specifies CATSRESNRNTEAFF.